A selection of T cell receptor beta chains follows, all from one sample in a study of T cells in localized non-small cell lung cancer. The protocol was immunoSEQ multiplex PCR, while the TCRdb copy is restricted to in-frame clones and leaves out a portion. The sample yields about 39,000 clones, roughly three quarters seen once. The sequencing here drew on PBMCs, taken before any cancer treatment. Receptors were obtained from a woman aged 40-69 years with stage II squamous cell lung carcinoma. The CDR3 runs from the conserved cysteine through the conserved F or W. The order of the fields is V gene, D gene, clone size, J gene, CDR3 protein, CDR3 DNA. D genes are given only for firm matches. For some rows the clone size is stated as once, few or many, or as a class when expanded; others skip it.

TRBV6-1	TRBD1	-	TRBJ1-5	CASSRQGSGNQPQHF	TGTGCCAGCAGTCGACAGGGGAGCGGCAATCAGCCCCAGCATTTT
TRBV11-2	TRBD2	-	TRBJ2-3	CASSLWGGADTQYF	TGTGCCAGCAGCTTATGGGGGGGGGCAGATACGCAGTATTTT
TRBV28	-	-	TRBJ2-1	CASSAGPTHNEQFF	TGTGCCAGCAGTGCAGGGCCTACCCACAATGAGCAGTTCTTC
TRBV7-6	-	-	TRBJ2-5	CASSLGPVQETQYF	TGTGCCAGCAGCTTAGGTCCAGTCCAAGAGACCCAGTACTTC
TRBV5-1	-	-	TRBJ2-2	CASSLALSTGELFF	TGCGCCAGCAGCTTGGCCCTTAGCACCGGGGAGCTGTTTTTT
TRBV28	-	-	TRBJ1-2	CASSLVTVLAYGYTF	TGTGCCAGCAGTTTAGTTACAGTCCTCGCCTATGGCTACACCTTC
TRBV7-8	-	-	TRBJ2-3	CASSSPWGVPTSTDTQYF	TGTGCCAGCAGCTCTCCTTGGGGAGTTCCGACTAGCACAGATACGCAGTATTTT
TRBV18	TRBD1	-	TRBJ2-5	CASSRSVGDRIVETQYF	TGTGCCAGCTCACGGTCGGTAGGGGACAGGATTGTGGAGACCCAGTACTTC
TRBV6-5	-	-	TRBJ2-3	CASSYSSPSTDTQYF	TGTGCCAGCAGTTACTCGTCCCCTAGCACAGATACGCAGTATTTT
TRBV7-2	-	-	TRBJ2-7	CASSLGVSYEQYF	TGTGCCAGCAGTCTCGGGGTGTCCTACGAGCAGTACTTC
TRBV11-2	TRBD1	-	TRBJ2-3	CASSIGQGATDTQYF	TGTGCCAGCAGCATAGGACAGGGGGCAACAGATACGCAGTATTTT
TRBV2	TRBD2	-	TRBJ2-2	CASKGMSQQLAGGHGHTGELFF	TGTGCCAGCAAGGGCATGAGTCAGCAACTAGCGGGAGGGCATGGACACACCGGGGAGCTGTTTTTT
TRBV2	TRBD2	-	TRBJ2-7	CASSTNPGTSGDVYF	TGTGCCAGCAGTACAAACCCCGGGACTAGCGGAGACGTGTACTTC
TRBV29-1	TRBD1	-	TRBJ1-3	CSVSWTGGNTIYF	TGCAGCGTTAGCTGGACAGGGGGAAACACCATATATTTT
TRBV5-1	TRBD1	-	TRBJ1-3	CASSSSNRGSGNTIYF	TGCGCCAGCAGCTCATCTAACAGGGGCTCTGGAAACACCATATATTTT
TRBV6-5	TRBD1	-	TRBJ2-1	CASTRRDREYNEQFF	TGTGCCAGCACCCGCCGGGACAGAGAATACAATGAGCAGTTCTTC
TRBV18	-	once	TRBJ2-2	CASSSTGAKNTGELFF	TGTGCCAGCTCATCTACAGGAGCCAAGAACACCGGGGAGCTGTTTTTT
TRBV4-2	-	-	TRBJ2-5	CASSQEGDDQETQYF	TGTGCCAGCAGCCAAGAGGGGGACGACCAAGAGACCCAGTACTTC
TRBV9	TRBD2	few	TRBJ2-3	CASSVDGASGDTQYF	TGTGCCAGCAGCGTAGATGGGGCTAGCGGAGATACGCAGTATTTT
TRBV4-2	-	-	TRBJ2-4	CASSHWVVGGLNIQYF	TGTGCCAGCAGCCACTGGGTTGTCGGGGGCTTGAACATTCAGTACTTC
TRBV27	TRBD1	-	TRBJ2-7	CASSLSGQGFEQYF	TGTGCCAGCAGTTTATCGGGACAGGGGTTCGAGCAGTACTTC
TRBV6-6	-	-	TRBJ2-1	CASSVSNEQFF	TGTGCCAGCAGTGTTAGTAATGAGCAGTTCTTC
TRBV19	-	few	TRBJ1-1	CASSTTASTEAFF	TGTGCCAGTAGTACGACAGCGAGCACTGAAGCTTTCTTT
TRBV27	-	-	TRBJ2-3	CASSLSSSLIPDTQYF	TGTGCCAGCAGTTTATCGAGTTCCCTAATCCCAGATACGCAGTATTTT
TRBV28	-	-	TRBJ1-1	CASSSDRRMNTEAFF	TGTGCCAGCAGTTCCGACAGAAGAATGAACACTGAAGCTTTCTTT
TRBV19	-	medium-sized	TRBJ1-1	CASSIDASTEAFF	TGTGCCAGTAGTATCGACGCTTCCACTGAAGCTTTCTTT
TRBV28	-	-	TRBJ2-1	CASSLPGSSYNEQFF	TGTGCCAGCAGTTTACCGGGAAGCTCCTACAATGAGCAGTTCTTC
TRBV6-1	-	-	TRBJ2-5	CASTSDRGETQYF	TGTGCCAGCACCTCGGACAGAGGAGAGACCCAGTACTTC
TRBV19	-	-	TRBJ2-1	CASQGGLYYNEQFF	TGTGCCTCTCAGGGGGGGCTTTATTACAATGAGCAGTTCTTC
TRBV7-2	TRBD1	once	TRBJ1-1	CASSSLGGQGNTEAFF	TGTGCCAGCAGCAGCCTTGGGGGACAGGGGAACACTGAAGCTTTCTTT
TRBV19	-	-	TRBJ1-1	CASSIDQWGTEAFF	TGTGCCAGTAGTATAGATCAATGGGGCACTGAAGCTTTCTTT
TRBV28	-	-	TRBJ2-7	CASSLIVHRPSEQYF	TGTGCCAGCAGTTTGATAGTCCACCGGCCGTCCGAGCAGTACTTC
TRBV19	-	few	TRBJ1-5	CASSGTKDQPQHF	TGTGCCAGTAGTGGGACTAAGGATCAGCCCCAGCATTTT
TRBV19	TRBD2	few	TRBJ2-1	CASSPTSGTYNEQFF	TGTGCCAGTAGTCCAACTAGCGGAACCTACAATGAGCAGTTCTTC
TRBV5-5	-	-	TRBJ1-3	CASTIGTAGNTIYF	TGTGCCAGCACTATCGGGACTGCTGGAAACACCATATATTTT
TRBV7-9	TRBD1	once	TRBJ2-3	CATWGQGTDTQYF	TGTGCCACCTGGGGACAGGGTACAGATACGCAGTATTTT
TRBV4-1	TRBD2	few	TRBJ2-3	CASSQDPPSGYEGTQYF	TGCGCCAGCAGCCAAGATCCCCCTAGCGGATACGAGGGTACGCAGTATTTT
TRBV27	TRBD1	-	TRBJ2-3	CASSGLGGASWDTQYF	TGTGCCAGCAGTGGCTTAGGGGGCGCATCTTGGGATACGCAGTATTTT
TRBV7-2	TRBD1	-	TRBJ2-7	CASSLGTGSYEQYF	TGTGCCAGCAGCTTAGGGACAGGGTCCTACGAGCAGTACTTC
TRBV6-6	TRBD1	-	TRBJ1-3	CASSGTGAGNTIYF	TGTGCCAGCAGCGGGACAGGGGCTGGAAACACCATATATTTT
TRBV6-1	TRBD1	-	TRBJ2-3	CASRLQGAKGTQYF	TGTGCCAGCAGATTACAGGGGGCTAAAGGTACGCAGTATTTT
TRBV4-1	TRBD2	once	TRBJ2-1	CASSQLTSAYNEQFF	TGCGCCAGCAGCCAATTAACTAGCGCCTACAATGAGCAGTTCTTC
TRBV7-9	-	-	TRBJ2-7	CASSFDRGSNEQYF	TGTGCCAGCAGCTTCGATAGGGGTAGTAACGAGCAGTACTTC
TRBV18	TRBD1	-	TRBJ1-1	CASSPTRDRSFMNTEAFF	TGTGCCAGCTCACCGACGCGGGACAGGTCATTCATGAACACTGAAGCTTTCTTT
TRBV7-9	TRBD2	-	TRBJ2-7	CASSPPLAGGGWREQYF	TGTGCCAGCAGCCCCCCCCTAGCGGGAGGCGGGTGGAGAGAGCAGTACTTC
TRBV4-2	TRBD2	once	TRBJ2-3	CASSQAAGGPEDTQYF	TGTGCCAGCAGCCAAGCGGCGGGAGGGCCCGAAGATACGCAGTATTTT
TRBV7-9	TRBD2	-	TRBJ2-7	CASSQEGPGGPYEQYF	TGTGCCAGCAGCCAAGAAGGGCCGGGAGGGCCATACGAGCAGTACTTC
TRBV6-1	TRBD1	-	TRBJ1-1	CASKGQINTEAFF	TGTGCCAGCAAGGGACAGATAAACACTGAAGCTTTCTTT
TRBV15	-	-	TRBJ2-5	CATRAIRGERGETQYF	TGTGCCACCCGAGCTATAAGGGGCGAAAGGGGAGAGACCCAGTACTTC
TRBV11-2	-	once	TRBJ2-3	CASSLVDMSTDTQYF	TGTGCCAGCAGCTTAGTGGATATGAGCACAGATACGCAGTATTTT
TRBV29-1	-	-	TRBJ2-5	CSVEKNRETQYF	TGCAGCGTTGAAAAAAACAGAGAGACCCAGTACTTC
TRBV6-5	-	-	TRBJ1-6	CASSYLGNSPLHF	TGTGCCAGCAGTTACCTGGGAAACTCACCCCTCCACTTT
TRBV5-4	TRBD1	-	TRBJ2-7	CASSLVQGAYEQYF	TGTGCCAGCAGCTTGGTACAGGGGGCCTACGAGCAGTACTTC
TRBV27	-	once	TRBJ1-2	CASSPAENYGYTF	TGTGCCAGCAGCCCTGCAGAAAACTATGGCTACACCTTC
TRBV7-9	TRBD1	few	TRBJ1-4	CASSPSLGQSNEKLFF	TGTGCCAGCAGCCCTAGCCTGGGACAGTCAAATGAAAAACTGTTTTTT
TRBV28	TRBD1	-	TRBJ1-2	CASAEGGDRRYGYTF	TGTGCCAGCGCCGAGGGGGGGGACAGGCGCTATGGCTACACCTTC
TRBV28	-	-	TRBJ2-3	CASSLWAQGTDTQYF	TGTGCCAGCAGTTTATGGGCACAGGGCACAGATACGCAGTATTTT